The 3 T cell receptor beta chains below all came from one sample that was sequenced in a study of response to subunit inactivated influenza vaccine. TCRdb independently ran MiXCR on the RT-PCR reads; one entry per CDR3 protein. Of more than 700,000 distinct CDR3 sequences in the sample, over 20% are singletons; the top ten hold roughly 10%. Here the sequenced sample was PBMCs from blood, taken about 5 days after vaccination. Receptors originate from a man over 45 who received an inactivated influenza vaccine.

In its sample, this clonotype was seen a few times. The chain is built from TRBV20-1 and TRBJ2-5, with 7 bases that match TRBD2. The V gene end was trimmed by 4 bases and the J gene end by 4 bases; junction bases not matched to a gene: 9. Germline V gives CDR1 DFQATT, CDR2 SNEGSKA (reference sequence). The length of the CDR3 is 14 residues. The CDR3 DNA is TGCAGTGCTACCGGGACTAAGTCCCCAGAGACCCAGTACTTC. This translates into CSATGTKSPETQYF.

This clonotype was picked up a small number of times. This sequence joins TRBV12-3 or TRBV12-4 and TRBJ2-3, with D tentatively TRBD2 (6 bases). V was cut by 8 bases and J by 0 bases, with 12 bases left in between. CDR3 size: 14 residues. CDR3 amino acids: CASGAGISTDTQYF. The CDR3 nucleotides read TGTGCCAGCGGGGCGGGGATTAGCACAGATACGCAGTATTTT.

The chain employs TRBV12-3 or TRBV12-4 and TRBJ1-6; 7 bases match TRBD1. The CDR3 extends over 12 amino acids. V was pared by 6 bases and J by 14 bases, with 7 bases of the junction left unmatched. The CDR3 here is CASRVYRGTLHF. Here the CDR3 DNA reads TGTGCCAGCAGGGTTTACAGGGGAACCCTCCACTTT.